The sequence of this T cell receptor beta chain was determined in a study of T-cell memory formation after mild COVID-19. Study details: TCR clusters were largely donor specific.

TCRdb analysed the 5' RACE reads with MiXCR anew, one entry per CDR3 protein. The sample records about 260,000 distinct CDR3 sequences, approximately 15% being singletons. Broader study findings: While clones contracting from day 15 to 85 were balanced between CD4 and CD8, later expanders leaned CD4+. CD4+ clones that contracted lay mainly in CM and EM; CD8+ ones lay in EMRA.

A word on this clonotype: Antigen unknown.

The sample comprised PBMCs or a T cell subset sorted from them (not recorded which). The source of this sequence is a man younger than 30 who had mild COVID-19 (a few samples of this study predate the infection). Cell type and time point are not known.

The CDR3 DNA reads as TGCAGCGTCCGGATGTCGAACAATGAGCAGTTCTTC. Translating gives CSVRMSNNEQFF. The V gene is TRBV29-1, the J gene TRBJ2-1; D call uncertain. The CDR3 runs 12 residues. Germline V gene sequence: CDR1 SQVTM, CDR2 ANQGSEA. Trimming removed 6 bases at V and 5 bases at J, with 11 bases between.